Sequencing of this T cell receptor beta chain was carried out in a study of cytomegalovirus exposure and HLA in healthy donors. It was with 60 Vbeta and 13 Jbeta primers that the PCR ran. The data were produced by immunoSEQ multiplex PCR, yet TCRdb's version contains in-frame clones alone and is incomplete. The sample holds roughly 34,000 clones, roughly 67% seen once. Study-wide results and caveats: TCR beta V- and J-gene trimming was later associated with a missense DCLRE1C variant. Presence/absence analyses took donor sequencing depth as roughly uniform. Productive status was seen about 90% or about 30% of the time for most TCR beta V segments in an earlier analysis.

With regard to this clone: Its antigen remains unknown.

This TCR came from a man between 40 and 49 years old in good health and CMV-seropositive. Sequencing used PBMCs.

The CDR3 spells CASGTGGNQPQHF. CDR3 bases: TGTGCCAGCGGGACAGGGGGCAATCAGCCCCAGCATTTT. This chain connects TRBV2 to TRBJ1-5; 10 positions agree with TRBD1. Trimming removed 8 bases from V and 2 bases from J; junction bases left unmatched: 0. CDR3 length: 13 residues. Germline loops: CDR1 SNHLY, CDR2 FYNNEI.